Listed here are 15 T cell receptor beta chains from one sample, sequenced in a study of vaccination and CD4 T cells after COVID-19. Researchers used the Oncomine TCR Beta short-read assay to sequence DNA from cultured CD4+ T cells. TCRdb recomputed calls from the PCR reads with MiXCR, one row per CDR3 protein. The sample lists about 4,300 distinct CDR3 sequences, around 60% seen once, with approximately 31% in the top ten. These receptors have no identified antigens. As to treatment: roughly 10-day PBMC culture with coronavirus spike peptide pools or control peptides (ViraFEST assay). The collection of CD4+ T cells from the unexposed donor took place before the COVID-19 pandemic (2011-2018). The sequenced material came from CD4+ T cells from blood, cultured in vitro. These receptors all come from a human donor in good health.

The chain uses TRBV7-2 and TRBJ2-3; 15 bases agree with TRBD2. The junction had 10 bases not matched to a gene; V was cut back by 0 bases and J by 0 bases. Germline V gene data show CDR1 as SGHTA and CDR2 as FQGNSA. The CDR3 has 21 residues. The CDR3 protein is CASSLAPGLAGGLNSTDTQYF. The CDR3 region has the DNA TGTGCCAGCAGCTTAGCACCGGGACTAGCGGGGGGCCTGAATAGCACAGATACGCAGTATTTT.

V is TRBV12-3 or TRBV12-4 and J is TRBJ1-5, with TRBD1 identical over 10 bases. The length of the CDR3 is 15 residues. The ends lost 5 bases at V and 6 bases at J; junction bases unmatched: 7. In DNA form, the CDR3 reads TGTGCCAGCAGTCTCGACAGGGGGCTCATTCAGCCCCAGCATTTT. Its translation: CASSLDRGLIQPQHF.

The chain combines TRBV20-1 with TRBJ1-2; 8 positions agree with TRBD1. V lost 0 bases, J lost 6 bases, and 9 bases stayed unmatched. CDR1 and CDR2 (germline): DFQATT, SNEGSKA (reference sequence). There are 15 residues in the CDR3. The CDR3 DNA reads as TGCAGTGCTAGAGATCCTCAGGGGGCCCAGGATGGCTACACCTTC. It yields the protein CSARDPQGAQDGYTF.

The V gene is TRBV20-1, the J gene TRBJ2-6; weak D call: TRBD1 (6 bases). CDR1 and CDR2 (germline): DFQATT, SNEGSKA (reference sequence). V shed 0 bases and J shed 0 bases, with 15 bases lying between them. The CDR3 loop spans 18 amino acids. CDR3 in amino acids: CSARDSSRGGSGANVLTF. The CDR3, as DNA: TGCAGTGCTAGAGATTCCTCTAGAGGGGGCTCTGGGGCCAACGTCCTGACTTTC.

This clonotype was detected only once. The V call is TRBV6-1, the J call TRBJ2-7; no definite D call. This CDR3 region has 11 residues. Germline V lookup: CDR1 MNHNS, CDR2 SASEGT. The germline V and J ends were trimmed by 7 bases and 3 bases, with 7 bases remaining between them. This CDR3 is CASTGIYEQYF. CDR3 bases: TGTGCCAGCACTGGAATCTACGAGCAGTACTTC.

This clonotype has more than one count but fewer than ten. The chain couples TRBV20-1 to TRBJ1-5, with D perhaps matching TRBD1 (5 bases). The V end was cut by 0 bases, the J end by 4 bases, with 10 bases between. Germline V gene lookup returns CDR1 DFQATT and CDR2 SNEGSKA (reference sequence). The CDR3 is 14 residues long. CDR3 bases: TGCAGTGCTAGAGATGGGGGGATGAATCAGCCCCAGCATTTT. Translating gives CSARDGGMNQPQHF.

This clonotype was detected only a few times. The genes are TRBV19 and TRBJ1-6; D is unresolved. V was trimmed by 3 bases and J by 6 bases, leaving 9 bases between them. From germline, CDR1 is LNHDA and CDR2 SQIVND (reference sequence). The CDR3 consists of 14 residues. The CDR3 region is CASSIGPINSPLHF. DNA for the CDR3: TGTGCCAGTAGTATCGGACCGATTAATTCACCCCTCCACTTT.

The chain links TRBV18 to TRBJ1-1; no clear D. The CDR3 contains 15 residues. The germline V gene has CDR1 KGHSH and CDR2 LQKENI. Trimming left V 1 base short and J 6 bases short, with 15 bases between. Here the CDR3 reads CASSPLHPGFAEAFF. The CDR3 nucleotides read TGTGCCAGCTCACCACTCCACCCGGGCTTCGCTGAAGCTTTCTTT.

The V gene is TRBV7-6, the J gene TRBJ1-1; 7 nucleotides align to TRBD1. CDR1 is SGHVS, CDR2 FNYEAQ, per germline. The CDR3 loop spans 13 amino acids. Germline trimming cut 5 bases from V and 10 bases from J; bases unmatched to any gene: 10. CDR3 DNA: TGTGCCAGCAGCCGGGATGAGGGGGCGCGAGCTTTCTTT. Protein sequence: CASSRDEGARAFF.

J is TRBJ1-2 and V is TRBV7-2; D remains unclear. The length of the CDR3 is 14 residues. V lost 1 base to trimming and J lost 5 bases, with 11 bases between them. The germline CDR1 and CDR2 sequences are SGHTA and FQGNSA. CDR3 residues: CASSLVAGSYGYTF. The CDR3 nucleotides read TGTGCCAGCAGCTTAGTAGCGGGATCATATGGCTACACCTTC.

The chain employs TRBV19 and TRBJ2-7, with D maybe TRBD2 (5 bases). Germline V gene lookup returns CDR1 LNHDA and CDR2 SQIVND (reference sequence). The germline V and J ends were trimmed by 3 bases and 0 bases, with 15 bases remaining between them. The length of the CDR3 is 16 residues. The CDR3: CASSIAQTGSSYEQYF. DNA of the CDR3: TGTGCCAGTAGTATTGCTCAGACGGGGAGCTCCTACGAGCAGTACTTC.

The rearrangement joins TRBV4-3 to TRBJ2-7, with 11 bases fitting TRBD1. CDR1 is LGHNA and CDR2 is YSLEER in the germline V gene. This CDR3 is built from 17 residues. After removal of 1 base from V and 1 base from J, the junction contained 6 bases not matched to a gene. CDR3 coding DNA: TGCGCCAGCAGCCAAGGGACAGGGGGCATAGGGTCCTACGAGCAGTACTTC. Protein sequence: CASSQGTGGIGSYEQYF.

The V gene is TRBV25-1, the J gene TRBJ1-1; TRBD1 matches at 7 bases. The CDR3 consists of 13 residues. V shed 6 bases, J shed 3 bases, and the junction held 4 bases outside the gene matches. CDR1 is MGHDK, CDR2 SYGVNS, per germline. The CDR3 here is CASRLTGDTEAFF. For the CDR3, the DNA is TGTGCCAGCAGGTTAACAGGGGACACTGAAGCTTTCTTT.

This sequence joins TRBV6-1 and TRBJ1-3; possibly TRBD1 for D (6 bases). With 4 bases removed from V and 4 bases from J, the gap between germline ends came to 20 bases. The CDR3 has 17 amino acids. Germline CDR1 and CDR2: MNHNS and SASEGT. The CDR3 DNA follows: TGTGCCAGCAGTGCGGGTGAGACAGGTACCTCGGGAAACACCATATATTTT. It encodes CASSAGETGTSGNTIYF.

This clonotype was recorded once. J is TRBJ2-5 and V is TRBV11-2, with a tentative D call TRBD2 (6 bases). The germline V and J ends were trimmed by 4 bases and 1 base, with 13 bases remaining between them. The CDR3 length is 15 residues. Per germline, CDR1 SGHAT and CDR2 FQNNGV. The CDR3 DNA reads TGTGCCAGCAGCTACGGGGGTGGGTCCCAAGAGACCCAGTACTTC. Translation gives CASSYGGGSQETQYF. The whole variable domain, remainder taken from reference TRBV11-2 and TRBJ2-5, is EAGVAQSPRYKIIEKRQSVAFWCNPISGHATLYWYQQILGQGPKLLIQFQNNGVVDDSQLPKDRFSAERLKGVDSTLKIQPAKLEDSAVYLCASSYGGGSQETQYFGPGTRLLVL.